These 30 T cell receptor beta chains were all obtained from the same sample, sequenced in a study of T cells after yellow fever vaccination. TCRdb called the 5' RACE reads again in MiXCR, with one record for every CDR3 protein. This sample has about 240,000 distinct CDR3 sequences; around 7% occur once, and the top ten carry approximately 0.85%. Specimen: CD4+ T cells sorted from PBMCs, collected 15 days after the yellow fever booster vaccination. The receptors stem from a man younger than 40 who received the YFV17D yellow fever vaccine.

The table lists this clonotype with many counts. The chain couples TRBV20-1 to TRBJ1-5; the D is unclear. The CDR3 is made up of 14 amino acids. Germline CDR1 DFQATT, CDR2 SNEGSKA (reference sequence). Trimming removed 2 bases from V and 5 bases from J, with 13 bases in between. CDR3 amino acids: CSARKGPGDQPQHF. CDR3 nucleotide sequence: TGCAGTGCTAGAAAGGGCCCGGGCGATCAGCCCCAGCATTTT.

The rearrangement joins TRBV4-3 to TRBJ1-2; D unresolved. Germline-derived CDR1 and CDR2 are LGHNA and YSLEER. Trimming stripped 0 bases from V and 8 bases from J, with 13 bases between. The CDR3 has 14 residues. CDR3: CASSQDRTQSGYTF. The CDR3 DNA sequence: TGCGCCAGCAGCCAAGATCGGACCCAGAGCGGCTACACCTTC.

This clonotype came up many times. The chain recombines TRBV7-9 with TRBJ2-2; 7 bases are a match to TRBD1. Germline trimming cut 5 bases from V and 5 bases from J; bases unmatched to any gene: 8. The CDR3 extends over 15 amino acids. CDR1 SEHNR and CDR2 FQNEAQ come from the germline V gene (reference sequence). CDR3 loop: CASSQRQGGTGELFF. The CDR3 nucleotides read TGTGCCAGCAGCCAACGACAGGGTGGGACCGGGGAGCTGTTTTTT.

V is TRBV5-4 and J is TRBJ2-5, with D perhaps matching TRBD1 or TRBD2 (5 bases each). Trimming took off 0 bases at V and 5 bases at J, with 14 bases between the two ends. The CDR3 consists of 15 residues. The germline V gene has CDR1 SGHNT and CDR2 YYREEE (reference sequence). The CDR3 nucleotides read TGTGCCAGCAGCTTGGGGGGGACCACAAAGGAGACCCAGTACTTC. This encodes CASSLGGTTKETQYF. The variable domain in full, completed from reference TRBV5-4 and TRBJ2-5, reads ETGVTQSPTHLIKTRGQQVTLRCSSQSGHNTVSWYQQALGQGPQFIFQYYREEENGRGNFPPRFSGLQFPNYSSELNVNALELDDSALYLCASSLGGTTKETQYFGPGTRLLVL.

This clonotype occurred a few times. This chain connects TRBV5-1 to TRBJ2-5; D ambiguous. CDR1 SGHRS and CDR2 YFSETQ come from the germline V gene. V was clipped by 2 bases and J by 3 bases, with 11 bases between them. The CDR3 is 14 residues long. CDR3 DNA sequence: TGCGCCAGCAGCTTTGGCAGCGACAAAGAGACCCAGTACTTC. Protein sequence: CASSFGSDKETQYF.

CDR3 in DNA: TGTGCCAGCAGCTTAACCAAGGGAGATACGCAGTATTTT. This codes for CASSLTKGDTQYF. This chain connects TRBV7-2 to TRBJ2-3; D remains unclear. The germline gives CDR1 SGHTA, CDR2 FQGNSA. Trimming took 2 bases from V and 5 from J, leaving 8 bases between them. CDR3 size: 13 residues.

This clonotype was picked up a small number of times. CDR3 sequence reads: CASSLELGQGSDTQYF. The CDR3 DNA is TGCGCCAGCAGCTTGGAGCTTGGACAGGGATCAGATACGCAGTATTTT. V usage is TRBV5-1 and J usage is TRBJ2-3; 8 bases line up with TRBD1. Germline loops: CDR1 SGHRS, CDR2 YFSETQ. The CDR3 has 16 residues. Trimming removed 0 bases from V and 4 bases from J; junction bases left unmatched: 7.

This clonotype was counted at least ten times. The CDR3 spells CSYLAGFTTDTQYF. The CDR3 region has the DNA TGCAGCTACCTAGCGGGCTTCACTACAGATACGCAGTATTTT. The chain employs TRBV20-1 and TRBJ2-3; 8 bases match TRBD2. The CDR3 sequence is 14 residues long. Germline CDR1 is DFQATT and CDR2 is SNEGSKA (reference sequence).

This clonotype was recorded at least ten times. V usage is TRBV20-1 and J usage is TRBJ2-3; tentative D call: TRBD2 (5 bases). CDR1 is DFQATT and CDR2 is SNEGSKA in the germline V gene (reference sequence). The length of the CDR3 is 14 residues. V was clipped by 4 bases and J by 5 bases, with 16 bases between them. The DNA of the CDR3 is TGCAGTGCTATAAACTTCCACGGGATAGATACGCAGTATTTT. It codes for CSAINFHGIDTQYF.

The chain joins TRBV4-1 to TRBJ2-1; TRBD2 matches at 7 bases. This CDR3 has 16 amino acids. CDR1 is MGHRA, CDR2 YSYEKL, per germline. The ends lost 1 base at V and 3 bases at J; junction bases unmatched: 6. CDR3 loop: CASSQGGGRSYNEQFF. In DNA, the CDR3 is TGCGCCAGCAGCCAAGGGGGAGGGAGAAGCTACAATGAGCAGTTCTTC.

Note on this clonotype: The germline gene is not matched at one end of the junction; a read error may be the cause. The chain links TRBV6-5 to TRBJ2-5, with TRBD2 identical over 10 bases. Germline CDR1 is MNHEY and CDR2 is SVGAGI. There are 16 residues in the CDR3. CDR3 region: CASGYEGLAGEETQYF. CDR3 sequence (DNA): TGTGCCAGCGGTTACGAGGGGCTAGCGGGAGAGGAGACCCAGTACTTC.

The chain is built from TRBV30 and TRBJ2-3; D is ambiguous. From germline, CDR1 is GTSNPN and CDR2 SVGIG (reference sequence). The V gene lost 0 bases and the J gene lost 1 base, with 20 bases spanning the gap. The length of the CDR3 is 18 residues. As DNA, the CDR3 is TGTGCCTGGAGTGTAGGGATCCTCGCCGGGTACGGCACAGATACGCAGTATTTT. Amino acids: CAWSVGILAGYGTDTQYF.

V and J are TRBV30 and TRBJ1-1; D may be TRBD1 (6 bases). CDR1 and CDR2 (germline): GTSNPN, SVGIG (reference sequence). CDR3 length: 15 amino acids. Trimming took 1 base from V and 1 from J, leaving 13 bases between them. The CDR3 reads CAWSGFGTRNTEAFF. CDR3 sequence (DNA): TGTGCCTGGAGTGGCTTTGGGACACGGAACACTGAAGCTTTCTTT. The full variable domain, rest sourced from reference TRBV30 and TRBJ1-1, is SQTIHQWPATLVQPVGSPLSLECTVEGTSNPNLYWYRQAAGRGLQLLFYSVGIGQISSEVPQNLSASRPQDRQFILSSKKLLLSDSGFYLCAWSGFGTRNTEAFFGQGTRLTVV.

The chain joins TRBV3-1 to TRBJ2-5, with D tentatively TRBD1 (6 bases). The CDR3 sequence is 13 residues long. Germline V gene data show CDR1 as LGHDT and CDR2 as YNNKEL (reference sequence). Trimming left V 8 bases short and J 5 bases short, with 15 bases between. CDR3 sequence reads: CASLTGPGETQYF. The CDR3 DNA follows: TGTGCCAGCCTCACAGGGCCAGGGGAGACCCAGTACTTC.

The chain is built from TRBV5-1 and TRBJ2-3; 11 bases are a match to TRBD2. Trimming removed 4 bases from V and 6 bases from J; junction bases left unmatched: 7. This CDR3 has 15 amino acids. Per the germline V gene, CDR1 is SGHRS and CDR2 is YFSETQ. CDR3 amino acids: CASSLGTSGGDTQYF. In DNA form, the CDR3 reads TGCGCCAGCAGCCTAGGGACTAGCGGAGGGGATACGCAGTATTTT.

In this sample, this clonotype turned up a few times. This CDR3 reads CAISESTAEVPYF. CDR3 bases: TGTGCCATCAGTGAGTCCACAGCAGAGGTACCATACTTC. V usage is TRBV10-3 and J usage is TRBJ2-5; no definite D call. Germline CDR1 ENHRY, CDR2 SYGVKD. Trimming left V 0 bases short and J 14 bases short, with 16 bases between. The CDR3 extends over 13 amino acids.

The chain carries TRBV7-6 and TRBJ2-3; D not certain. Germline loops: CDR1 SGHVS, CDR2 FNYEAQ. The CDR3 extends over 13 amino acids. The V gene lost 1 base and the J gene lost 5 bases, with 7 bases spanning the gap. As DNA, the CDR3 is TGTGCCAGCAGCTTAGTGAAGAGAGATACGCAGTATTTT. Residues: CASSLVKRDTQYF.

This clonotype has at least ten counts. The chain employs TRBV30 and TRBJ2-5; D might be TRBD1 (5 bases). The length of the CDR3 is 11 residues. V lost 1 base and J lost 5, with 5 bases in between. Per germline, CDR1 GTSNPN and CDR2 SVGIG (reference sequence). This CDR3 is CAWSEGETQYF. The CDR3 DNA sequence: TGTGCCTGGAGTGAGGGGGAGACCCAGTACTTC.

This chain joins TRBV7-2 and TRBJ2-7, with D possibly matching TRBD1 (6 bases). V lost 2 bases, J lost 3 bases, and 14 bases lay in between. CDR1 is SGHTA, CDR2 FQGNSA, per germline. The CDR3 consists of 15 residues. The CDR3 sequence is CASSLLWTEGYEQYF. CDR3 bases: TGTGCCAGCAGCTTATTGTGGACAGAGGGCTACGAGCAGTACTTC.

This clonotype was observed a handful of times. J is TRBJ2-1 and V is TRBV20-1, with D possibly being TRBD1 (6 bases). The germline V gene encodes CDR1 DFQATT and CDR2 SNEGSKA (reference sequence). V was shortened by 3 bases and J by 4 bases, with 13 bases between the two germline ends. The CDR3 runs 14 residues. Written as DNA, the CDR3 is TGCAGTGCTAGCCGTCAGAGGGGGTACAATGAGCAGTTCTTC. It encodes CSASRQRGYNEQFF.

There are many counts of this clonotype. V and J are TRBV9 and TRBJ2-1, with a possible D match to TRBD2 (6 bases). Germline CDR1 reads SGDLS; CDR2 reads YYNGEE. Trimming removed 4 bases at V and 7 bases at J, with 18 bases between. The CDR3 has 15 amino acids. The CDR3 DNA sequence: TGTGCCAGCAGCAGTACTAGCCTAATTTTAAATGAGCAGTTCTTC. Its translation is CASSSTSLILNEQFF.

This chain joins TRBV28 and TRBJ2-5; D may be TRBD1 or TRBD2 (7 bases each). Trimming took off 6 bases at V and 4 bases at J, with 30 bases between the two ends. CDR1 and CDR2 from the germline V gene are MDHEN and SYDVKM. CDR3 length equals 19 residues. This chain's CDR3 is CASRQGGLAPTIRAETQYF. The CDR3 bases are TGTGCCAGCAGGCAGGGGGGGCTAGCGCCAACCATAAGGGCAGAGACCCAGTACTTC.

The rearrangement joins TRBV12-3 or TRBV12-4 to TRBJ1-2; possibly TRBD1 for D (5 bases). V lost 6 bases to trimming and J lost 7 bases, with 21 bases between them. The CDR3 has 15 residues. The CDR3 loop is CASSTREGPISGYTF. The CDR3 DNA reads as TGTGCCAGCAGCACCCGGGAGGGACCCATATCTGGCTACACCTTC.

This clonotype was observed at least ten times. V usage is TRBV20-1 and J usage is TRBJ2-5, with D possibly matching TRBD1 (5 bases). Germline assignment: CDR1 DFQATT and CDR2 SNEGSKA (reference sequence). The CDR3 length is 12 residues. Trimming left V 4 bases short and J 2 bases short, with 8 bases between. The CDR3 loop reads CSAIQEQETQYF. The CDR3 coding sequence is TGCAGTGCTATACAGGAGCAAGAGACCCAGTACTTC.

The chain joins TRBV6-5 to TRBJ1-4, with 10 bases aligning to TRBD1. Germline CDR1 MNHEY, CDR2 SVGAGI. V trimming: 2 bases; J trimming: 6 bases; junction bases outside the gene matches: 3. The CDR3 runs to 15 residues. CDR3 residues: CASSYPGQGHEKLFF. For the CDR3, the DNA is TGTGCCAGCAGTTACCCGGGACAGGGGCATGAAAAACTGTTTTTT.

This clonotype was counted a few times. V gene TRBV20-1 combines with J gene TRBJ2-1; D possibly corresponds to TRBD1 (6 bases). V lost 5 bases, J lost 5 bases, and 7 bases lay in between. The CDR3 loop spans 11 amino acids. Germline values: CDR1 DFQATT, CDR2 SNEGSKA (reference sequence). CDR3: CSAWTDNEQFF. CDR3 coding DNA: TGCAGTGCTTGGACAGACAATGAGCAGTTCTTC.

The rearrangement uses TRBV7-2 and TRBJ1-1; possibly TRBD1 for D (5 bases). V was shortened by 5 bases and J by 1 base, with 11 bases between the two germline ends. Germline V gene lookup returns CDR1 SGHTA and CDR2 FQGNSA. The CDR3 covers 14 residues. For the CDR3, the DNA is TGTGCCAGCAGCCTCGGACACTCGAACACTGAAGCTTTCTTT. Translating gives CASSLGHSNTEAFF.

In DNA, the CDR3 is TGTGCCACCCGGACTAGTCCCTACGAGCAGTACTTC. Protein product: CATRTSPYEQYF. The chain carries TRBV25-1 and TRBJ2-7; 7 bases line up with TRBD2. V lost 10 bases to trimming and J lost 2 bases; unmatched junction nucleotides: 5. The CDR3 is made up of 12 amino acids. CDR1 is MGHDK, CDR2 SYGVNS, per germline.

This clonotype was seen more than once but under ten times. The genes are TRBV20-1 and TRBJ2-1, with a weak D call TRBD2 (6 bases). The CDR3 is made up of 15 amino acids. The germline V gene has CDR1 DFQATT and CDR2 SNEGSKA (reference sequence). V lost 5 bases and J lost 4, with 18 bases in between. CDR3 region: CSARTGVARYNEQFF. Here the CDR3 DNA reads TGCAGTGCTCGTACGGGAGTAGCGCGGTACAATGAGCAGTTCTTC.

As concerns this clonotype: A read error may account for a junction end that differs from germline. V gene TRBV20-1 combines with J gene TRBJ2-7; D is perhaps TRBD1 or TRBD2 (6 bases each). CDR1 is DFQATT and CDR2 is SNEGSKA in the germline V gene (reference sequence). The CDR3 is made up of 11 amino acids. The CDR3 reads CSTSRGHEQYF. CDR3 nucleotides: TGCAGTACTAGCAGGGGCCACGAGCAGTACTTC.